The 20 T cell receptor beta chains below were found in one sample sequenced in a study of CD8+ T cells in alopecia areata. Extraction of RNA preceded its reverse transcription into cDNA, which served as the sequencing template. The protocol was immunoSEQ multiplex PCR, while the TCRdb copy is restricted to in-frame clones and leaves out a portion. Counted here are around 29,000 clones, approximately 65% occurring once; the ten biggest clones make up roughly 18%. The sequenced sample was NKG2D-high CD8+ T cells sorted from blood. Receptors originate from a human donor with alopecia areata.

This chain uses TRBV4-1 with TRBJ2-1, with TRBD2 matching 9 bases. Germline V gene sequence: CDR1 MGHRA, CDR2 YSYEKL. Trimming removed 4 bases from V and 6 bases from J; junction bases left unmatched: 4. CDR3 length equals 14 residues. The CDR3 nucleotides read TGCGCCAGCAGCCGGGGCGGGAGGGCCAATGAGCAGTTCTTC. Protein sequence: CASSRGGRANEQFF.

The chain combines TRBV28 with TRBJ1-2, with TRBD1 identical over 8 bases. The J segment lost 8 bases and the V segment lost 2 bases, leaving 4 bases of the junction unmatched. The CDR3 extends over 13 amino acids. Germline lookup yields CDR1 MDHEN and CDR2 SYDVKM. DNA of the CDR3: TGTGCCAGCAGTTTACAGGGGGCTTTAGGCTACACCTTC. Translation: CASSLQGALGYTF.

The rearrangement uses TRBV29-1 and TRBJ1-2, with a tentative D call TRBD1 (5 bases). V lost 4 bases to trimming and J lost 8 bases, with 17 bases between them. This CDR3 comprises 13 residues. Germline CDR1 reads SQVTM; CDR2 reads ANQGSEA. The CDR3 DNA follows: TGCAGCGTTGGAATGGGACCTAGGCCGGGCTACACCTTC. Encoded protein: CSVGMGPRPGYTF. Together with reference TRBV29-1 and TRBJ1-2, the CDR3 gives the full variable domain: SAVISQKPSRDICQRGTSLTIQCQVDSQVTMMFWYRQQPGQSLTLIATANQGSEATYESGFVIDKFPISRPNLTFSTLTVSNMSPEDSSIYLCSVGMGPRPGYTFGSGTRLTVV.

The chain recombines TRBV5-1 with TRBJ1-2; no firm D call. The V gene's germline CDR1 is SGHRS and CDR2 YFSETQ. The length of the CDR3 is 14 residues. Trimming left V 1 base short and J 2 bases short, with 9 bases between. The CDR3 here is CASSLPTPNYGYTF. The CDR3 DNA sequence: TGCGCCAGCAGCTTGCCCACGCCAAACTATGGCTACACCTTC.

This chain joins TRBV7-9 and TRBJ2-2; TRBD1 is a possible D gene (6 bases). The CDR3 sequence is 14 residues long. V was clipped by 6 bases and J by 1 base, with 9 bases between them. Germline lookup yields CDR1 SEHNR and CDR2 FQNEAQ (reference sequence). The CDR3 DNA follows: TGTGCCAGCAGACCGGACAGGAACACCGGGGAGCTGTTTTTT. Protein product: CASRPDRNTGELFF. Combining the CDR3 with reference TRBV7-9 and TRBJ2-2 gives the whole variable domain DTGVSQNPRHKITKRGQNVTFRCDPISEHNRLYWYRQTLGQGPEFLTYFQNEAQLEKSRLLSDRFSAERPKGSFSTLEIQRTEQGDSAMYLCASRPDRNTGELFFGEGSRLTVL.

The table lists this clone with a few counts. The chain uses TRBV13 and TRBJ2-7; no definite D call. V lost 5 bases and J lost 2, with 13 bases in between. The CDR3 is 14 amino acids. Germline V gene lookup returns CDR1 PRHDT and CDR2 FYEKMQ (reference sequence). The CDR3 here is CASSQTPRPYEQYF. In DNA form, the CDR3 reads TGTGCCAGCAGCCAAACGCCCCGTCCCTACGAGCAGTACTTC.

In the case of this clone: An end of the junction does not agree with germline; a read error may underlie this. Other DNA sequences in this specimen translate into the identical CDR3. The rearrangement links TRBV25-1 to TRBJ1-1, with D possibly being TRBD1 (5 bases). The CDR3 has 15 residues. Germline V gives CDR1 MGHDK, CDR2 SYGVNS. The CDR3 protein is CASTRGMVGVGEAFF. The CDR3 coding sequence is TGTGCCAGCACCCGCGGAATGGTGGGGGTGGGTGAAGCGTTCTTT.

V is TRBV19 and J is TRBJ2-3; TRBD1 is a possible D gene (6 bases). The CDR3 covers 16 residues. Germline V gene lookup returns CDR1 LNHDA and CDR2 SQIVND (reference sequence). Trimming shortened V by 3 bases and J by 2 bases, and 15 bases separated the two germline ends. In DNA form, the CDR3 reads TGTGCCAGTAGTATCCCCCACAGGGCCTACACAGATACGCAGTATTTT. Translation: CASSIPHRAYTDTQYF.

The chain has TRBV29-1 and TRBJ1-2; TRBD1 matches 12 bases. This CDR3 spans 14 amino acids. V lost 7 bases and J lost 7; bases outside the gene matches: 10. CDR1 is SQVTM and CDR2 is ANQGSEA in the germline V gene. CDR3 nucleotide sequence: TGCAGCGCCGTTCCGGGACAGGGGGCGGGTGGCTACACCTTC. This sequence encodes CSAVPGQGAGGYTF.

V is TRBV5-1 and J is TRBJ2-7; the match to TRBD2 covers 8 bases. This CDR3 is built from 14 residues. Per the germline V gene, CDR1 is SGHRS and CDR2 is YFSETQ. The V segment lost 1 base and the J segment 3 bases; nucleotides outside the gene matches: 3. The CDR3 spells CASSLTSGYYEQYF. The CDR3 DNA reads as TGCGCCAGCAGCTTGACTAGCGGATACTACGAGCAGTACTTC. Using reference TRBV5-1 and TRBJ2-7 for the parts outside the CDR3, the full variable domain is KAGVTQTPRYLIKTRGQQVTLSCSPISGHRSVSWYQQTPGQGLQFLFEYFSETQRNKGNFPGRFSGRQFSNSRSEMNVSTLELGDSALYLCASSLTSGYYEQYFGPGTRLTVT.

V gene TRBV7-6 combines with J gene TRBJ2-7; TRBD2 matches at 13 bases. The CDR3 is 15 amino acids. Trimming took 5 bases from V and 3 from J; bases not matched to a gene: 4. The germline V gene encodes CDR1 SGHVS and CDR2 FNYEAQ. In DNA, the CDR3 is TGTGCCAGCAGCCCCGGGACTAGCGGGATCTACGAGCAGTACTTC. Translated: CASSPGTSGIYEQYF.

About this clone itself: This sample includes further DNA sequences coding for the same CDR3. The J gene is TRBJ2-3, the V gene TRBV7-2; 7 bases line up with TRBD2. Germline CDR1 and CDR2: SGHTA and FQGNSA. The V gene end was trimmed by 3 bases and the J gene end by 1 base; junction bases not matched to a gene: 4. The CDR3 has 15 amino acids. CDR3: CASSFGREGTDTQYF. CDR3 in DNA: TGTGCCAGCAGCTTCGGACGGGAGGGCACAGATACGCAGTATTTT.

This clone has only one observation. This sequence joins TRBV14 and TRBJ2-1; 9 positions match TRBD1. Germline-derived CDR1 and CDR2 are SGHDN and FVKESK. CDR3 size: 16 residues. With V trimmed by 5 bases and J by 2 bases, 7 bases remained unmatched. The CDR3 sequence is CASSGHGQGTYNEQFF. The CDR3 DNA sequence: TGTGCCAGCAGCGGTCATGGACAGGGGACCTACAATGAGCAGTTCTTC.

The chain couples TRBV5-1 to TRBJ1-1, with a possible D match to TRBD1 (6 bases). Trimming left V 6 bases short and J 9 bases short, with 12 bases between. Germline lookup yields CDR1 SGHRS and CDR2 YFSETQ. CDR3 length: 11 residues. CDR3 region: CASKGDGQAFF. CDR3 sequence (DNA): TGCGCCAGCAAGGGGGACGGACAAGCTTTCTTT. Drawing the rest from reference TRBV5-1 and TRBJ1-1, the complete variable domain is KAGVTQTPRYLIKTRGQQVTLSCSPISGHRSVSWYQQTPGQGLQFLFEYFSETQRNKGNFPGRFSGRQFSNSRSEMNVSTLELGDSALYLCASKGDGQAFFGQGTRLTVV.

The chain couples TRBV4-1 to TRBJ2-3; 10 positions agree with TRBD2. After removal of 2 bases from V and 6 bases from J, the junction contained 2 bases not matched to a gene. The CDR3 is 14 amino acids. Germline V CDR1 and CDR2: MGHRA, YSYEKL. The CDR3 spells CASSQPSGSDTQYF. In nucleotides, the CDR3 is TGCGCCAGCAGCCAACCTAGCGGGAGCGATACGCAGTATTTT.

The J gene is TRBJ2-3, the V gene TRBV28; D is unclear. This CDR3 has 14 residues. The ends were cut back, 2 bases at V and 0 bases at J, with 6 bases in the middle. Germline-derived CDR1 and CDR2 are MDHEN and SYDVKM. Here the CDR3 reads CASSLGYSTDTQYF. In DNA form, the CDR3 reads TGTGCCAGCAGTTTAGGGTATAGCACAGATACGCAGTATTTT.

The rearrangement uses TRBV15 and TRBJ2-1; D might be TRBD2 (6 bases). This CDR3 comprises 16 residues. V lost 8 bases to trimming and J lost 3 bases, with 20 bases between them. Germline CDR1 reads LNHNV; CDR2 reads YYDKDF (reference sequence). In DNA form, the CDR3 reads TGTGCCACCCATAACCTACCGCGGGACTTCTACAATGAGCAGTTCTTC. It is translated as CATHNLPRDFYNEQFF.

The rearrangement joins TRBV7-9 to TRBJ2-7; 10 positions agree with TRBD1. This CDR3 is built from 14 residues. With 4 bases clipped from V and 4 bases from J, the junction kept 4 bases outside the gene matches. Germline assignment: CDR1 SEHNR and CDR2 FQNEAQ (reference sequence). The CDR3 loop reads CASSSTGGWYEQYF. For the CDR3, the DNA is TGTGCCAGCAGCTCGACAGGGGGCTGGTACGAGCAGTACTTC.

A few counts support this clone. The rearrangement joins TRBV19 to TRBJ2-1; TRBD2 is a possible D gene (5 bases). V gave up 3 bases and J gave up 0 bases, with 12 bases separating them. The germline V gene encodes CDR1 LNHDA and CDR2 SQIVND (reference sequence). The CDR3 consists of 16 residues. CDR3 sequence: CASSIFPADSYNEQFF. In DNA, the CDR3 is TGTGCCAGTAGTATCTTCCCAGCGGACTCCTACAATGAGCAGTTCTTC.

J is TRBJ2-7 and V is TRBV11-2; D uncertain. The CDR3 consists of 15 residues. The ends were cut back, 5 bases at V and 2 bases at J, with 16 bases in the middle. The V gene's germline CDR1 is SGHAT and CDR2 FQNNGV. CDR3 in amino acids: CASSRTDERAYEQYF. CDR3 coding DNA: TGTGCCAGCAGCCGGACGGACGAAAGGGCCTACGAGCAGTACTTC.